This T cell receptor (beta chain) is from a study of B cell selection in AIRE deficiency. Sorting defined conventional CD4 T cells as CD4+CD127+. Method: immunoSEQ multiplex PCR; TCRdb's copy keeps in-frame clones and lacks some. The sample has over 20,000 clones, roughly 97% seen once. Of note for this clone: The antigen is unknown.

CDR1 is SEHNR, CDR2 FQNEAQ, per germline (reference sequence). The CDR3 runs to 14 residues. The V end lost 10 bases, the J end lost 8 bases, and 21 bases lay between the germline ends. Study outcomes and limitations: Shared Treg sequences were biased toward short CDR3s with few non-templated nucleotide insertions. Patient Tconv cells held about 31% of Treg sequences shared by healthy donors.

The TCR sequence derives from a human donor with AIRE deficiency. Sequencing input: conventional CD4+ T cells sorted from PBMCs. The chain employs TRBV7-9 and TRBJ2-1, with D perhaps matching TRBD2 (6 bases). DNA for the CDR3: TGTGCCATCCGGCCCTTACTAGCTCTTGATGAGCAGTTCTTC. Its translation: CAIRPLLALDEQFF.